This TCR beta chain was observed in a study of post-analysis software for immune sequencing data. Looking at the study overall: The patients showed relapsing-remitting, secondary progressive and progressive-relapsing multiple sclerosis courses. Whole-study results and caveats: In multiple sclerosis, normalized Chao1 diversity was significantly below that of controls. Four to six TRBV segments, including TRBV5-6, TRBV5-1 and TRBV20-1, were more frequent in patients than controls.

Unique molecular identifiers tagged the TCR beta cDNA libraries. T cells, roughly 0.95 to 10 million of them, yielded hundreds of thousands of cDNA molecules. From the PCR reads, TCRdb called clonotypes with MiXCR, one entry per CDR3 protein. This repertoire shows under 650,000 distinct CDR3 sequences, 44% found once; its top ten account for roughly 1.8%. For this clonotype: What it binds is unknown.

Germline values: CDR1 SEHNR, CDR2 FQNEAQ (reference sequence). V lost 6 bases and J 4 bases, leaving 12 bases between the germline ends. This CDR3 comprises 13 residues. This receptor was identified in a girl aged 5-17 years with multiple sclerosis. Sequencing used blood. V usage is TRBV7-9 and J usage is TRBJ1-2, with unresolved D. CDR3 region: CASRINEGYGYTF. The CDR3 DNA is TGTGCCAGCAGGATAAATGAGGGCTATGGCTACACCTTC.